This TCR beta chain originates from a study of type 1 and type 2 diabetes patients. The CDR3 runs to 14 residues. J was trimmed by 9 bases and V by 2 bases; bases with no gene match: 9. CDR1 and CDR2 (germline): DFQATT, SNEGSKA (reference sequence). Anyone with other autoimmune disease or infection in the prior four weeks was excluded. The PCR template was genomic DNA. Amplification of the beta chain CDR3 used 30 forward and 13 reverse multiplex primers. TCRdb itself ran the multiplex PCR reads through MiXCR, one entry per CDR3 protein. The sample lists 250,000 to 300,000 distinct CDR3 sequences; more than 45% were seen once.

The receptor's source is a man between 18 and 35 years old with type 2 diabetes. The sequenced material came from peripheral blood mononuclear cells (PBMCs). The chain couples TRBV20-1 to TRBJ2-4, with 8 positions matching TRBD1. The CDR3 spells CSARSQTGASIQYF. Written as DNA, the CDR3 is TGCAGTGCTAGATCACAGACAGGGGCGTCCATTCAGTACTTC.